The clone carrying this TCR beta chain was observed a single time. Antigen specificity is unknown. Germline V gives CDR1 SEHNR, CDR2 FQNEAQ (reference sequence). The CDR3 has 14 residues. V was clipped by 4 bases and J by 9 bases; unmatched bases: 6. The PCR was carried out with 60 Vbeta primers and 13 Jbeta primers. Using immunoSEQ multiplex PCR, the repertoire was profiled, and TCRdb retains in-frame clones only, with some absent. The profile shows 72,000 or so clones, 75% of them singletons. The data were obtained in a study of cytomegalovirus exposure and HLA in healthy donors. Study results and caveats: HLA allele associations emerged for some 16,000 TCR beta sequences in a later analysis, at 0.05 false discovery rate.

What was sequenced was PBMCs. The genes are TRBV7-9 and TRBJ2-1; TRBD2 matches at 10 bases. This clonotype was obtained from a woman in her 30s in good health and CMV-seropositive. The CDR3 sequence is CASSSLAGVIEQFF. The CDR3 nucleotides read TGTGCCAGCAGCTCTCTAGCGGGAGTTATTGAGCAGTTCTTC.